Listed below are T cell receptor beta chains from one sample, sequenced in a study of cytomegalovirus exposure and HLA in healthy donors. Sequencing used immunoSEQ multiplex PCR; TCRdb keeps in-frame clones, though not all of them. This table has about 160,000 clones, under 90% appearing once. Material: PBMCs. These receptor sequences come from a man in his thirties or forties in good health and CMV-seronegative. Both conserved end residues are part of each CDR3. D genes are given only for firm matches. Some rows have no size entry. The others give once, few or many, or a class for an expanded clone.

d_call: .; v_call: TRBV6-4; j_call: TRBJ1-5; cdr3_length: 15; clone_size: .; cdr3_nt: TGTGCCAGCAGTGACTCATCCGAGCCCAATCAGCCCCAGCATTTT; cdr3_aa: CASSDSSEPNQPQHF
d_call: TRBD1; v_call: TRBV10-3; j_call: TRBJ2-2; cdr3_length: 17; clone_size: .; cdr3_nt: TGTGCCATTTCCCGGGACAGAGATTTTACGAACACCGGGGAGCTGTTTTTT; cdr3_aa: CAISRDRDFTNTGELFF
d_call: .; v_call: TRBV28; j_call: TRBJ1-5; cdr3_length: 11; clone_size: .; cdr3_nt: TGTGCCAGCAGCTTCAATCAGCCCCAGCATTTT; cdr3_aa: CASSFNQPQHF
d_call: TRBD2; v_call: TRBV7-2; j_call: TRBJ2-1; cdr3_length: 13; clone_size: .; cdr3_nt: TGTGCCAGCAGCCTAGCGGGGGGCAATGAGCAGTTCTTC; cdr3_aa: CASSLAGGNEQFF
d_call: .; v_call: TRBV6-1; j_call: TRBJ1-2; cdr3_length: 12; clone_size: .; cdr3_nt: TGTGCCAGCGAGGACAGTGGGTATGGCTACACCTTC; cdr3_aa: CASEDSGYGYTF
d_call: TRBD1; v_call: TRBV9; j_call: TRBJ2-2; cdr3_length: 15; clone_size: .; cdr3_nt: TGTGCCAGCAGCTTTTCCGACAGGGGCACCGGGGAGCTGTTTTTT; cdr3_aa: CASSFSDRGTGELFF
d_call: TRBD1; v_call: TRBV5-1; j_call: TRBJ1-1; cdr3_length: 14; clone_size: few; cdr3_nt: TGCGCCAGCAGCTCAGGACAGGGAAGCACTGAAGCTTTCTTT; cdr3_aa: CASSSGQGSTEAFF
d_call: .; v_call: TRBV5-1; j_call: TRBJ1-3; cdr3_length: 14; clone_size: .; cdr3_nt: TGCGCCAGCAGCTTTGGAGGGGCTGGAAACACCATATATTTT; cdr3_aa: CASSFGGAGNTIYF
d_call: .; v_call: TRBV7-9; j_call: TRBJ2-6; cdr3_length: 16; clone_size: .; cdr3_nt: TGTTCCAGCAGCTTGGGACACCCCTCTGGGGCCAACGTCCTGACTTTC; cdr3_aa: CSSSLGHPSGANVLTF
d_call: .; v_call: TRBV5-6; j_call: TRBJ1-2; cdr3_length: 16; clone_size: .; cdr3_nt: TGTGCCAGCAGCTTGGCCAGCGGGACGTCGCTTTATGGCTACACCTTC; cdr3_aa: CASSLASGTSLYGYTF
d_call: TRBD2; v_call: TRBV30; j_call: TRBJ2-1; cdr3_length: 16; clone_size: once; cdr3_nt: TGTGCCTGGGCGCTCACTAGCGGGAGGATCTACAATGAGCAGTTCTTC; cdr3_aa: CAWALTSGRIYNEQFF
d_call: .; v_call: TRBV27; j_call: TRBJ1-1; cdr3_length: 13; clone_size: few; cdr3_nt: TGTGCCAGCAGTGGCAGGGTGCTCACTGAAGCTTTCTTT; cdr3_aa: CASSGRVLTEAFF
d_call: .; v_call: TRBV27; j_call: TRBJ1-5; cdr3_length: 15; clone_size: .; cdr3_nt: TGTGCCAGCAGCCCGGGTCTCGAAGTACATCAGCCCCAGCATTTT; cdr3_aa: CASSPGLEVHQPQHF
d_call: .; v_call: TRBV25-1; j_call: TRBJ1-2; cdr3_length: 13; clone_size: .; cdr3_nt: TGTGCCAGCAGTGCGGCTGGGCTTTATGGCTACACCTTC; cdr3_aa: CASSAAGLYGYTF
d_call: TRBD1; v_call: TRBV19; j_call: TRBJ2-7; cdr3_length: 15; clone_size: .; cdr3_nt: TGTGCCAGTAGTATTGAGGGACAGGGTGCCTACGAGCAGTACTTC; cdr3_aa: CASSIEGQGAYEQYF
d_call: .; v_call: TRBV30; j_call: TRBJ1-5; cdr3_length: 13; clone_size: .; cdr3_nt: TGTGCCTGGAGTGGTGGGGGCGATCAGCCCCAGCATTTT; cdr3_aa: CAWSGGGDQPQHF
d_call: TRBD1; v_call: TRBV15; j_call: TRBJ2-7; cdr3_length: 11; clone_size: .; cdr3_nt: TGTGCAGTTAGGGGGCACTACGAGCAGTACTTC; cdr3_aa: CAVRGHYEQYF
d_call: TRBD2; v_call: TRBV29-1; j_call: TRBJ2-7; cdr3_length: 13; clone_size: .; cdr3_nt: TGCAGCGCTAGGACGGGGGGGGGAGGCGAGCAGTACTTC; cdr3_aa: CSARTGGGGEQYF
d_call: TRBD1; v_call: TRBV6-5; j_call: TRBJ2-7; cdr3_length: 15; clone_size: few; cdr3_nt: TGTGCCAGCAGCCCAGCGGGGACAGGGGTCTACGAGCAGTACTTC; cdr3_aa: CASSPAGTGVYEQYF
d_call: .; v_call: TRBV7-9; j_call: TRBJ2-1; cdr3_length: 15; clone_size: .; cdr3_nt: TGTGCCAGCAGCTCCCCAGGTCGGTTCTACAATGAGCAGTTCTTC; cdr3_aa: CASSSPGRFYNEQFF
d_call: TRBD2; v_call: TRBV12-5; j_call: TRBJ2-1; cdr3_length: 17; clone_size: .; cdr3_nt: TGTGCTAGTGGCCCGCGGGGGGGCGGGGGGCGCTACAATGAGCAGTTCTTC; cdr3_aa: CASGPRGGGGRYNEQFF